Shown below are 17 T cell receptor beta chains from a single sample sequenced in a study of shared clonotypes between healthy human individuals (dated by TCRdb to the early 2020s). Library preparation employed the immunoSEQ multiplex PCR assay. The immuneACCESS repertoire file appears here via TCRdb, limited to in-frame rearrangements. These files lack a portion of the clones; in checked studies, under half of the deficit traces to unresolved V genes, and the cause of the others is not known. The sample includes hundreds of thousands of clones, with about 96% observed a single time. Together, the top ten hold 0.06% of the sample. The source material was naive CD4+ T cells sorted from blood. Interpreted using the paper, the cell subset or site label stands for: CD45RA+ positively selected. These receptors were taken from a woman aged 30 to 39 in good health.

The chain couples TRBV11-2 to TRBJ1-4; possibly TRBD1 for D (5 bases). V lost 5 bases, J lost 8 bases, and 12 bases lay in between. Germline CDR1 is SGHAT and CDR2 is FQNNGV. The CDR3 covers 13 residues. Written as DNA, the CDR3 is TGTGCCAGCAGCCCTCCAGGGTTGGAAAAACTGTTTTTT. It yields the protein CASSPPGLEKLFF.

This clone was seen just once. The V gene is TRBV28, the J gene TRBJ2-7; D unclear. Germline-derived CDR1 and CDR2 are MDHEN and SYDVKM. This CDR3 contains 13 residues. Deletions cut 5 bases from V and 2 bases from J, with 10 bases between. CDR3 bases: TGTGCCAGCAGTCGACCTGCGACCTACGAGCAGTACTTC. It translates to CASSRPATYEQYF.

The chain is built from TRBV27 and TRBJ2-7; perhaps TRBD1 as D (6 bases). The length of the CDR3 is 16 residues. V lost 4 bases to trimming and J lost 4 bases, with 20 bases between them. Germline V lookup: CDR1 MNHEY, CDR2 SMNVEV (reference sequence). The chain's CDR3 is CASSSPSETGVYEQYF. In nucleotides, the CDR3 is TGTGCCAGCAGTTCACCCTCCGAGACAGGTGTTTACGAGCAGTACTTC.

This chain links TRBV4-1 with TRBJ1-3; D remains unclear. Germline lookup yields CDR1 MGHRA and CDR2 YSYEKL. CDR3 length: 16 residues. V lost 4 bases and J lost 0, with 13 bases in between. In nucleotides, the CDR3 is TGCGCCAGCAGCCGGAATCCCAGTATCTCTGGAAACACCATATATTTT. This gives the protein CASSRNPSISGNTIYF.

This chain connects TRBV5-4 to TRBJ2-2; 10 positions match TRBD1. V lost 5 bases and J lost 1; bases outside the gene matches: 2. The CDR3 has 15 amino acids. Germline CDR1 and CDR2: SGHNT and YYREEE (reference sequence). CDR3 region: CASRGTGVNTGELFF. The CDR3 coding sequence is TGTGCCAGCAGAGGGACAGGGGTGAACACCGGGGAGCTGTTTTTT.

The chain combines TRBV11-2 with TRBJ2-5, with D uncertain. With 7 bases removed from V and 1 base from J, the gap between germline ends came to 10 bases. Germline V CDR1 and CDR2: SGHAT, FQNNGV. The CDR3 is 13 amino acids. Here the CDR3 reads CASTIRLQETQYF. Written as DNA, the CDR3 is TGTGCCAGCACCATAAGACTCCAAGAGACCCAGTACTTC.

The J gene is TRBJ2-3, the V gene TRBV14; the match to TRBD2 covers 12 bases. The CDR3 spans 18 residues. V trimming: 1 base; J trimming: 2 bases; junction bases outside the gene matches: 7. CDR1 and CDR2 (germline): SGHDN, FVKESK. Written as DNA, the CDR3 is TGTGCCAGCAGCCAAGGACTAGCGGGAGCAGTCTTCACAGATACGCAGTATTTT. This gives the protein CASSQGLAGAVFTDTQYF.

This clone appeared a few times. As DNA, the CDR3 is TGTGCCAGCAGTTTAAAATGGACAGGAAACTACGAGCAGTACTTC. It codes for CASSLKWTGNYEQYF. The V gene is TRBV27, the J gene TRBJ2-7; 7 bases line up with TRBD1. V shed 2 bases and J 3 bases; nucleotides not matched to a gene: 7. CDR1 is MNHEY and CDR2 is SMNVEV in the germline V gene (reference sequence). The CDR3 runs 15 residues.

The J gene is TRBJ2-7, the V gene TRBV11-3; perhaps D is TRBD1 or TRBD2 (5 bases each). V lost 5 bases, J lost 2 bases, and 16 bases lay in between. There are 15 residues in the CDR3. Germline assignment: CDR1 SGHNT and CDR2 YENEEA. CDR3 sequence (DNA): TGTGCCAGCAGCCCTACGAGGGGCTTACCCTACGAGCAGTACTTC. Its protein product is CASSPTRGLPYEQYF.

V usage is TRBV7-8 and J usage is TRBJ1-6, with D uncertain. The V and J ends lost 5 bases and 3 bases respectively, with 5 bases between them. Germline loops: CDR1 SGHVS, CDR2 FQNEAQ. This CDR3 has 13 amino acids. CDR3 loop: CASSQDYNSPLHF. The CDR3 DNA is TGTGCCAGCAGCCAAGACTATAATTCACCCCTCCACTTT.

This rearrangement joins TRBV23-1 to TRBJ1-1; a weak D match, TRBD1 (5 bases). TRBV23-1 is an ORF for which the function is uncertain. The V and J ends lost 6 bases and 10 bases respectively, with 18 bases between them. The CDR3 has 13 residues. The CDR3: CASSQETAAAAFF. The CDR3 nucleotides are TGCGCCAGCAGCCAAGAGACAGCCGCTGCAGCTTTCTTT.

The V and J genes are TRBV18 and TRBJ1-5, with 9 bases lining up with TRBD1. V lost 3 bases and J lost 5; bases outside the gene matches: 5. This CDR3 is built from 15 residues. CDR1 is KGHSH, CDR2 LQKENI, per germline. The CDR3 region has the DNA TGTGCCAGCTCACCGGGGACAGGGTGGGATCAGCCCCAGCATTTT. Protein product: CASSPGTGWDQPQHF.

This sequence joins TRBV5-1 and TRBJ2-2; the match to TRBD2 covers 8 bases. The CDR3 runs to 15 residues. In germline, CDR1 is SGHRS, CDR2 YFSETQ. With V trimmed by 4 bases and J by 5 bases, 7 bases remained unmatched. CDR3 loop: CASSIGTSPTGELFF. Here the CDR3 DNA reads TGCGCCAGCAGCATAGGGACTAGTCCGACCGGGGAGCTGTTTTTT.

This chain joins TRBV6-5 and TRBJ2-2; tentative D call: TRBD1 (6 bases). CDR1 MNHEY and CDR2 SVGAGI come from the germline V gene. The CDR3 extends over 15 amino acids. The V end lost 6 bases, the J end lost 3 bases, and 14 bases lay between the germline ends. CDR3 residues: CASSTQGQDTGELFF. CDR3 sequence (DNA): TGTGCCAGCAGCACCCAGGGGCAGGACACCGGGGAGCTGTTTTTT.

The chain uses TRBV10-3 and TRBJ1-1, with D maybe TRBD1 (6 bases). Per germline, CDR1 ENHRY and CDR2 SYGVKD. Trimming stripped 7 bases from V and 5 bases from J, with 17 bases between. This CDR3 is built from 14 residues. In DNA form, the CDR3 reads TGTGCCATCACCCAAGGGGGGGTTGGTACTGAAGCTTTCTTT. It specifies CAITQGGVGTEAFF.

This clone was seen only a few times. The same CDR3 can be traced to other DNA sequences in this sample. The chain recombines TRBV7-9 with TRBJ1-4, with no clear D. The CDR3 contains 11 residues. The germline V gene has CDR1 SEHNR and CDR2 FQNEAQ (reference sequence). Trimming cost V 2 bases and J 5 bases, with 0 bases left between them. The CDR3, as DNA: TGTGCCAGCAGCTTAAATGAAAAACTGTTTTTT. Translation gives CASSLNEKLFF. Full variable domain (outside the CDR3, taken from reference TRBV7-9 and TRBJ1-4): DTGVSQNPRHKITKRGQNVTFRCDPISEHNRLYWYRQTLGQGPEFLTYFQNEAQLEKSRLLSDRFSAERPKGSFSTLEIQRTEQGDSAMYLCASSLNEKLFFGSGTQLSVL.

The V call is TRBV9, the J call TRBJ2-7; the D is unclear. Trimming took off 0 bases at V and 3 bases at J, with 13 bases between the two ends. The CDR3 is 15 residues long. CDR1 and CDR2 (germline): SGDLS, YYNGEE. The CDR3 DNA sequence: TGTGCCAGCAGCGTAGGCGCAGGAGTTGACTACGAGCAGTACTTC. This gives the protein CASSVGAGVDYEQYF.